A single sample gave rise to the 25 T cell receptor beta chains below, sequenced in a study of CD8+CD57+ T cells in acquired aplastic anemia. TCR beta VDJ and CDR3 were profiled, and genomic DNA was the template. TCRdb redid the calling of the reads with MiXCR, one entry per CDR3 protein. Among 60,000 to 75,000 distinct CDR3 sequences listed, roughly 58% were seen once. Specimen: sorted CD4+, CD8+, or CD8+CD57+ T cells (not recorded which) from PBMCs. These TCRs come from a human donor in good health, serving as a control.

V is TRBV24-1 and J is TRBJ2-7, with D hard to call. The CDR3 consists of 11 residues. V lost 2 bases to trimming and J lost 6 bases, with 4 bases between them. Germline CDR1 is KGHDR and CDR2 is SFDVKD. The CDR3 coding sequence is TGTGCCACCAGTGATTGGTCCGAGCAGTACTTC. Translation: CATSDWSEQYF.

The gene calls are TRBV2 and TRBJ2-3; D not certain. Germline assignment: CDR1 SNHLY and CDR2 FYNNEI. The CDR3 is 13 residues long. Trimming left V 3 bases short and J 6 bases short, with 10 bases between. CDR3 protein: CASSEENMDTQYF. The CDR3, as DNA: TGTGCCAGCAGTGAGGAGAATATGGATACGCAGTATTTT.

V usage is TRBV5-1 and J usage is TRBJ2-5; D is possibly TRBD1 or TRBD2 (5 bases each). The V end lost 0 bases, the J end lost 5 bases, and 11 bases lay between the germline ends. Germline V gene data show CDR1 as SGHRS and CDR2 as YFSETQ. This CDR3 is 14 amino acids long. In nucleotides, the CDR3 is TGCGCCAGCAGCTTGGACGCAGGGAGCGAGACCCAGTACTTC. Translated, it gives CASSLDAGSETQYF.

This chain links TRBV5-1 with TRBJ2-1, with D possibly matching TRBD1 (5 bases). The CDR3 is 14 amino acids. Trimming took 3 bases from V and 6 from J, leaving 13 bases between them. Germline values: CDR1 SGHRS, CDR2 YFSETQ. This CDR3 is CASSWGTGSNEQFF. As DNA, the CDR3 is TGCGCCAGCAGCTGGGGAACAGGATCCAATGAGCAGTTCTTC.

This clonotype was detected ten times or more. The gene calls are TRBV19 and TRBJ2-3; 13 bases map to TRBD2. The CDR3 runs 17 residues. CDR1 is LNHDA and CDR2 is SQIVND in the germline V gene (reference sequence). Germline trimming cut 6 bases from V and 2 bases from J; bases unmatched to any gene: 8. CDR3 sequence: CASSTPGTSGTTDTQYF. For the CDR3, the DNA is TGTGCCAGTAGCACCCCCGGGACTAGCGGGACCACAGATACGCAGTATTTT.

Within the sample, this clonotype is medium-sized (0.01 to 0.1%). J is TRBJ2-7 and V is TRBV7-8; 12 nucleotides line up with TRBD2. The junction had 6 bases not matched to a gene; V was cut back by 3 bases and J by 6 bases. This CDR3 contains 15 residues. Germline CDR1 SGHVS, CDR2 FQNEAQ. The chain's CDR3 is CASSLTTSGRSEQYF. In nucleotides, the CDR3 is TGTGCCAGCAGCTTGACGACTAGCGGGAGATCCGAGCAGTACTTC.

DNA of the CDR3: TGTGCCAGCAATCCTAGCGGGGTTGGAGAGACCCAGTACTTC. Amino acid sequence: CASNPSGVGETQYF. This chain joins TRBV2 and TRBJ2-5, with 9 bases lining up with TRBD2. The junction had 7 bases not matched to a gene; V was cut back by 7 bases and J by 4 bases. The CDR3 is 14 amino acids. Germline V gene data show CDR1 as SNHLY and CDR2 as FYNNEI.

This clonotype showed up many times. The chain combines TRBV12-3 or TRBV12-4 with TRBJ2-3, with 7 bases identical to TRBD2. V lost 4 bases and J lost 3; bases outside the gene matches: 4. The CDR3 is 14 residues long. CDR3 bases: TGTGCCAGCAGTTACAGCGGGAAAACAGATACGCAGTATTTT. Its translation is CASSYSGKTDTQYF.

The table lists this clonotype with many counts. The rearrangement links TRBV18 to TRBJ2-5; no clear D gene. This CDR3 has 13 amino acids. Looked up from germline, CDR1 is KGHSH and CDR2 is LQKENI. The V and J ends lost 2 bases and 4 bases respectively, with 8 bases between them. The CDR3 coding sequence is TGTGCCAGCTCACCAACGAGAGGAGAGACCCAGTACTTC. Translated, it gives CASSPTRGETQYF.

This clonotype showed up many times. The CDR3 DNA follows: TGTGCCAGCAGCATACGGACAGGGGACTACGAGCAGTACTTC. This codes for CASSIRTGDYEQYF. The V and J genes are TRBV5-4 and TRBJ2-7; 9 bases are a match to TRBD1. Unmatched junction bases numbered 5, after V lost 4 bases and J lost 3 bases. CDR1 is SGHNT and CDR2 is YYREEE in the germline V gene (reference sequence). The CDR3 extends over 14 amino acids.

This chain links TRBV19 with TRBJ1-1; D is unresolved. From germline, CDR1 is LNHDA and CDR2 SQIVND (reference sequence). The CDR3 sequence is 13 residues long. The V end was cut by 3 bases, the J end by 3 bases, with 8 bases between. DNA of the CDR3: TGTGCCAGTAGTATTAGATGGGACACTGAAGCTTTCTTT. Protein: CASSIRWDTEAFF.

The V and J genes are TRBV2 and TRBJ1-2, with D unclear. Germline CDR1 is SNHLY and CDR2 is FYNNEI. V was clipped by 7 bases and J by 4 bases, with 10 bases between them. This CDR3 comprises 12 residues. The chain's CDR3 is CASMVRRYGYTF. CDR3 nucleotide sequence: TGTGCCAGCATGGTCAGGCGCTATGGCTACACCTTC.

This clonotype was seen only once. The DNA is left out, because the CDR3 cannot be placed on it with certainty; the CDR3 is given as TCRdb lists it. The chain links TRBV19 to TRBJ1-3. The CDR3 region is 17 residues in length, termini included. The V gene's germline CDR1 is LNHDA and CDR2 SQIVND (reference sequence). The CDR3 protein is CAMYLCASRSSSDTIYF.

This clonotype is categorized as medium-sized. The J gene is TRBJ1-1, the V gene TRBV29-1, with no clear D. CDR1 and CDR2 from the germline V gene are SQVTM and ANQGSEA. The CDR3 extends over 12 amino acids. The V and J ends lost 4 bases and 2 bases respectively, with 8 bases between them. CDR3: CSVVSVNTEAFF. The CDR3 DNA is TGCAGCGTTGTATCCGTCAACACTGAAGCTTTCTTT.

This clonotype was recorded at least ten times. The chain combines TRBV30 with TRBJ2-5; 15 nucleotides line up with TRBD2. Germline CDR1 GTSNPN, CDR2 SVGIG (reference sequence). J gave up 6 bases and V 3 bases, and 5 bases lay outside the gene matches. CDR3 length: 15 amino acids. CDR3 sequence: CAWSAGTSGRKTQYF. Here the CDR3 DNA reads TGTGCCTGGAGCGCCGGGACTAGCGGGAGGAAGACCCAGTACTTC.

The gene calls are TRBV28 and TRBJ2-5, with 9 bases matching TRBD2. The V and J ends lost 1 base and 3 bases, in that order; junction bases with no gene match: 6. This CDR3 contains 16 residues. The germline CDR1 and CDR2 sequences are MDHEN and SYDVKM. The DNA of the CDR3 is TGTGCCAGCAGTTTATTCGGGACTAGCTTCGAAGAGACCCAGTACTTC. As protein: CASSLFGTSFEETQYF.

The CDR3 DNA reads as TGCAGTGCTAGAAGGGGGACAGGGGGCGGCGAGACCCAGTACTTC. Protein: CSARRGTGGGETQYF. The genes are TRBV20-1 and TRBJ2-5; 12 bases match TRBD1. Germline V gene data show CDR1 as DFQATT and CDR2 as SNEGSKA (reference sequence). The J segment lost 5 bases and the V segment lost 2 bases, leaving 6 bases of the junction unmatched. This CDR3 region has 15 residues.

V is TRBV18 and J is TRBJ1-1; 7 bases are shared with TRBD1. J lost 5 bases, V lost 2 bases, and 5 bases had no gene match. CDR1 is KGHSH and CDR2 is LQKENI in the germline V gene. The CDR3 is made up of 14 amino acids. CDR3 coding DNA: TGTGCCAGCTCACCAGACAGGGATTGGACTGAAGCTTTCTTT. The encoded protein is CASSPDRDWTEAFF.

The chain carries TRBV15 and TRBJ2-3; 10 bases agree with TRBD2. This CDR3 is 16 amino acids long. Unmatched junction bases numbered 4, after V lost 0 bases and J lost 4 bases. Germline V lookup: CDR1 LNHNV, CDR2 YYDKDF (reference sequence). CDR3 DNA: TGTGCCACCAGCAGAGAACGCAGCGGGGGGGCAGATACGCAGTATTTT. Protein: CATSRERSGGADTQYF.

This clonotype was counted only a few times. With a much larger clone just one base away, this may be a read error. This sequence joins TRBV30 and TRBJ1-1; 7 bases agree with TRBD1. Germline V lookup: CDR1 GTSNPN, CDR2 SVGIG (reference sequence). The CDR3 is 15 amino acids. J gave up 6 bases and V 3 bases, and 13 bases lay outside the gene matches. CDR3 loop: CAWRFGGGRAAEAFF. The CDR3 bases are TGTGCCTGGAGGTTCGGAGGGGGCCGGGCCGCTGAAGCTTTCTTT.

The sample holds many counts of this clonotype. V is TRBV9 and J is TRBJ2-2; 9 nucleotides agree with TRBD2. CDR3 length: 18 residues. Germline V gives CDR1 SGDLS, CDR2 YYNGEE. J gave up 0 bases and V 0 bases, and 6 bases lay outside the gene matches. The CDR3 loop reads CASSVVSGGYANTGELFF. In DNA, the CDR3 is TGTGCCAGCAGCGTAGTTAGCGGGGGCTACGCGAACACCGGGGAGCTGTTTTTT.

The rearrangement links TRBV30 to TRBJ2-2; perhaps TRBD1 as D (6 bases). CDR3 size: 13 residues. Germline-derived CDR1 and CDR2 are GTSNPN and SVGIG (reference sequence). V was trimmed by 1 base and J by 6 bases, leaving 9 bases between them. The chain's CDR3 is CAWSGGGPGELFF. CDR3 coding DNA: TGTGCCTGGAGTGGAGGGGGACCCGGGGAGCTGTTTTTT.

This clonotype came up many times. The genes are TRBV20-1 and TRBJ2-1, with 10 nucleotides matching TRBD2. V dropped 0 bases and J dropped 7; count of bases not matched to a gene: 6. Germline V CDR1 and CDR2: DFQATT, SNEGSKA (reference sequence). The CDR3 covers 15 residues. The CDR3 DNA is TGCAGTGCTAGAGATAAGGCTAGCGGGAGAAATGAGCAGTTCTTC. Amino acids: CSARDKASGRNEQFF.

The chain links TRBV7-2 to TRBJ2-2, with D possibly TRBD2 on 5 matching bases. Trimming took 8 bases from V and 4 from J, leaving 8 bases between them. Per germline, CDR1 SGHTA and CDR2 FQGNSA. This CDR3 comprises 12 residues. The CDR3 coding sequence is TGTGCCAGCCTGAGGGCCACCGGGGAGCTGTTTTTT. Residues: CASLRATGELFF.

J is TRBJ1-1 and V is TRBV19; 9 positions match TRBD1. This CDR3 region has 15 residues. Trimming cost V 5 bases and J 7 bases; bases outside gene matches: 11. Germline V lookup: CDR1 LNHDA, CDR2 SQIVND (reference sequence). The CDR3 loop reads CASSPLGTGRDEAFF. Written as DNA, the CDR3 is TGTGCCAGTAGTCCTCTTGGGACAGGGCGCGATGAAGCTTTCTTT.